This TCR beta chain was sequenced for a study of T cell repertoires in cytomegalovirus infection (dated by TCRdb to 2018 to 2020). About the full investigation: Because public TCR beta signatures pointed to carriage of CMV infection together with the matching HLA type, the HLA type of each donor mattered for the analysis.

Sequencing was performed on an Illumina HiSeq 1500. TCRdb redid the processing of the public reads, applying fastp at Q25 and MiXCR, and retained in-frame beta chains. Each CDR3 protein gets just one entry, which takes the most common genes and DNA from the rows behind it. This sample has hundreds of thousands of distinct CDR3 sequences in its table, and 20% to 25% of those were observed once. Jointly, the top ten make up roughly 8% of the sample. From cysteine to phenylalanine, the CDR3 is 16 amino acids long. Just CDR3 DNA is preserved here, 48 bases in frame from base 1. Cut back by 11 bases and 1 base, the V and J ends lie 23 bases apart. The germline V gene specifies ENHRY as CDR1 and SYGVKD as CDR2. What the work shows at the level of the full study, not this receptor alone: The ex vivo response was dominated by HLA-C-restricted CMV-specific TCR beta clonotypes, which also provided the single most frequent clonotype in two of eight donors. In both this cohort and an independent roughly 360-donor cohort, the cumulative frequency of public TCR beta family members distinguished carriers of CMV infection plus the relevant HLA type.

Turning to this clonotype: There is no known antigen for this receptor. The input lacks base qualities; no much larger clone sits a single base away.

The sample was CD8+ T cells from PBMCs. The rearrangement joined TRBV10-3 to TRBJ1-2; too little of a D gene remains to name it. This clonotype originated in a human donor in good health (CMV status not recorded). Some clones in this sample may be carry-over from other donors' samples. The DNA sequence reads TGTGCCTTAAGGACCCTAACGCCAAGCCTTAACTATGGCTACACCTTC. This gives the protein CALRTLTPSLNYGYTF.